Given below is one T cell receptor (beta chain) in context. What it recognizes is unknown. The CDR3 has 15 amino acids. V was clipped by 0 bases and J by 0 bases, with 9 bases between them. In germline, CDR1 is SGHRS, CDR2 YFSETQ. These data are taken from a study of T cell responses to AZD1222 COVID-19 vaccine. Study-level results: Compared with day 0, the breadth and depth of the Spike-specific TCR repertoire rose significantly after two doses of AZD1222.

Libraries were prepared by immunoSEQ multiplex PCR; TCRdb keeps only in-frame clonotypes and omits some of them. The repertoire has 89,000 or so clones, roughly 86% of them found once; the top ten carry roughly 6%. The chain employs TRBV5-1 and TRBJ1-1; no reliable D call. The input for sequencing was peripheral blood, taken 28 days after the second AZD1222 dose. This TCR derives from an adult who received the AZD1222 COVID-19 vaccine. The CDR3 is CASSLDIQVNTEAFF. The CDR3 DNA reads as TGCGCCAGCAGCTTGGATATCCAAGTGAACACTGAAGCTTTCTTT.